Listed below are T cell receptor beta chains from one sample, sequenced in a study of ipilimumab plus nivolumab after autologous stem cell transplantation. Produced via immunoSEQ multiplex PCR; TCRdb's table is partial and in-frame only. The table has roughly 40,000 clones, almost 95% seen once. The sample in question was PBMCs, obtained in a trial of ipilimumab plus nivolumab as post-transplant consolidation. The receptors were gathered from a male donor with multiple myeloma. Both conserved end residues are part of each CDR3. The D gene is left open where the match is weak. The size field is filled for only some rows; it gives once, few, many or a size class.

d_call clone_size j_call v_call cdr3_nt cdr3_aa
TRBD2 NA TRBJ2-2 TRBV15 TGTGCCACCAGCAGAGATCAAAATAGCGGGAGGGGTTACGGGGAGCTGTTTTTT CATSRDQNSGRGYGELFF
NA NA TRBJ2-1 TRBV7-2 TGTGCCAGCAGCTTATATAGGGGGGTTCGCAATGAGCAGTTCTTC CASSLYRGVRNEQFF
TRBD1 NA TRBJ2-7 TRBV7-8 TGTGCCAGCAGCTACCGACAGGGACCCTACGAGCAGTACTTC CASSYRQGPYEQYF
TRBD2 NA TRBJ2-7 TRBV11-3 TGTGCCAGCAGCTTAGGAGGGACTAGCGACTACGAGCAGTACTTC CASSLGGTSDYEQYF
NA NA TRBJ2-7 TRBV12-2 TGTGCAAGTCGCTTAGCCAACGGACCCGGGGCTGGACAGGGGGCATACGAGCAGTACTTC CASRLANGPGAGQGAYEQYF
NA NA TRBJ2-5 TRBV28 TGTGCCAGCAGTACCCCGGACAGACAAGAGACCCAGTACTTC CASSTPDRQETQYF
TRBD1 NA TRBJ2-7 TRBV5-4 TGTGCCAGCAGCTGGGGACAGGTCAGCTCCTACGAGCAGTACTTC CASSWGQVSSYEQYF
NA NA TRBJ2-2 TRBV15 TGTGCCACCAGCAGAGACTTCGGGGAGCTGTTTTTT CATSRDFGELFF
NA once TRBJ2-1 TRBV30 TGTGCCTGGAGTGTAGGCGGGAAGGGCAATGAGCAGTTCTTC CAWSVGGKGNEQFF
TRBD2 NA TRBJ2-1 TRBV7-2 TGTGCCAGCAGCTTAGAAGCTAGCGGGAATGAGCAGTTCTTC CASSLEASGNEQFF